The 11 T cell receptor beta chains below come from one sample, sequenced in a study of blood T cell repertoires in COVID-19 (dated by TCRdb to 2020 to 2021). The library was made by the immunoSEQ multiplex PCR assay. TCRdb stores this immuneACCESS table with in-frame sequences only. Part of the clones is absent; in the studies checked, under half of the shortfall reflects unresolved V genes, and no reason is known for the rest. The sample table holds 100,000 or so clones, of which less than 90% were seen once. 3.8% of the sample is in the top ten clones. The sequencing sample was made of peripheral blood. The receptors derive from a man in his 60s with acute or convalescent COVID-19.

As concerns this clone: This sample includes further DNA sequences coding for the same CDR3. V is TRBV7-2 and J is TRBJ2-7, with D uncertain. CDR3 length: 13 amino acids. V was trimmed by 2 bases and J by 1 base, leaving 6 bases between them. Germline CDR1 SGHTA, CDR2 FQGNSA. The CDR3 DNA reads TGTGCCAGCAGCTTAAGAGGTTCCTACGAGCAGTACTTC. Amino acids: CASSLRGSYEQYF.

The rearrangement uses TRBV5-1 and TRBJ2-5, with 8 bases aligning to TRBD2. Looked up from germline, CDR1 is SGHRS and CDR2 is YFSETQ. This CDR3 is 16 amino acids long. V lost 0 bases, J lost 5 bases, and 9 bases stayed unmatched. The CDR3 DNA reads TGCGCCAGCAGCTTGGGGGTTCGCGGGGGGCTGGAGACCCAGTACTTC. Residues: CASSLGVRGGLETQYF.

The V and J genes are TRBV2 and TRBJ2-1; D may be TRBD1 (5 bases). The V end lost 7 bases, the J end lost 2 bases, and 9 bases lay between the germline ends. CDR3 length: 13 residues. Germline V gene sequence: CDR1 SNHLY, CDR2 FYNNEI. The DNA for the CDR3 is TGTGCCAGCATCATGGACACCTACAATGAGCAGTTCTTC. Its protein product is CASIMDTYNEQFF.

This clone was seen a handful of times. A read error may account for a junction end that differs from germline. This chain uses TRBV10-2 with TRBJ2-7; tentatively, D is TRBD1 (6 bases). In germline, CDR1 is WSHSY, CDR2 SAAADI. This CDR3 has 12 amino acids. The CDR3 here is CASSEYRVGQYF. The CDR3 DNA sequence: TGCGCCAGCAGCGAGTACAGGGTCGGGCAGTACTTC.

The chain links TRBV30 to TRBJ2-3, with D perhaps matching TRBD2 (7 bases). Germline V CDR1 and CDR2: GTSNPN, SVGIG (reference sequence). The CDR3 has 13 residues. V lost 7 bases and J lost 0, with 11 bases in between. Here the CDR3 reads CASRGLSTDTQYF. CDR3 bases: TGTGCCTCGCGGGGGCTAAGCACAGATACGCAGTATTTT.

This sequence joins TRBV6-2 or TRBV6-3 and TRBJ2-7, with 10 positions matching TRBD2. The ends lost 6 bases at V and 2 bases at J; junction bases unmatched: 4. CDR3 length: 14 amino acids. Germline values: CDR1 MNHEY, CDR2 SVGEGT. CDR3 sequence reads: CASSPSGGPYEQYF. In DNA, the CDR3 is TGTGCCAGCAGCCCTAGCGGGGGACCCTACGAGCAGTACTTC.

The V call is TRBV7-9, the J call TRBJ1-2; 7 bases are a match to TRBD1. The trim removed 7 bases at V and 4 bases at J, leaving 9 bases unmatched. CDR1 is SEHNR and CDR2 is FQNEAQ in the germline V gene (reference sequence). This CDR3 is built from 14 residues. CDR3 bases: TGTGCCAGCATTGCAGGGGGGATTCCCTATGGCTACACCTTC. Translating it yields CASIAGGIPYGYTF. Drawing the rest from reference TRBV7-9 and TRBJ1-2, the complete variable domain is DTGVSQNPRHKITKRGQNVTFRCDPISEHNRLYWYRQTLGQGPEFLTYFQNEAQLEKSRLLSDRFSAERPKGSFSTLEIQRTEQGDSAMYLCASIAGGIPYGYTFGSGTRLTVV.

This chain uses TRBV6-2 or TRBV6-3 with TRBJ1-5; D not resolved. Looked up from germline, CDR1 is MNHEY and CDR2 is SVGEGT. The length of the CDR3 is 14 residues. Trimming pared 5 bases from V and 0 bases from J, leaving 8 bases between. CDR3 protein: CASSAVNSNQPQHF. The CDR3 nucleotides read TGTGCCAGCAGTGCGGTAAATAGCAATCAGCCCCAGCATTTT.

This rearrangement joins TRBV6-2 or TRBV6-3 to TRBJ2-5; 12 bases fit TRBD1. J lost 6 bases, V lost 6 bases, and 8 bases had no gene match. Germline V gene sequence: CDR1 MNHEY, CDR2 SVGEGT. There are 15 residues in the CDR3. The CDR3 sequence is CASSPRDRGLKTQYF. Here the CDR3 DNA reads TGTGCCAGCAGCCCCCGGGACAGGGGGCTAAAGACCCAGTACTTC.

The chain has TRBV5-6 and TRBJ2-1, with 9 bases identical to TRBD2. CDR1 is SGHDT and CDR2 is YYEEEE in the germline V gene. Unmatched junction bases numbered 10, after V lost 5 bases and J lost 10 bases. This CDR3 is built from 14 residues. In DNA, the CDR3 is TGTGCCAGCAGACGCATAGCGGGAGCTGGCGAGCAGTTCTTC. Residues: CASRRIAGAGEQFF.

The chain uses TRBV18 and TRBJ1-4; D is unclear. Germline CDR1 and CDR2: KGHSH and LQKENI. This CDR3 comprises 13 residues. V was cut by 2 bases and J by 8 bases, with 9 bases left in between. CDR3 sequence: CASSPSPGEKLFF. Written as DNA, the CDR3 is TGTGCCAGCTCACCATCTCCGGGGGAAAAACTGTTTTTT.